This passage covers 16 T cell receptor beta chains from one sample sequenced in a study of shared clonotypes between healthy human individuals. Using immunoSEQ multiplex PCR, the repertoire was profiled, and TCRdb retains in-frame clones only, with some absent. This table has some 2.3 million clones, 85% to 95% appearing once. Material for sequencing was naive CD4+ T cells from PBMCs. Regarding subset: CD45RA+ positively selected. These TCRs come from a young man in good health. Some clones in this sample may be carry-over from other donors' samples.

This clone appeared a single time. This chain uses TRBV19 with TRBJ1-4, with D perhaps matching TRBD1 (5 bases). V was trimmed by 9 bases and J by 14 bases, leaving 22 bases between them. This CDR3 is 13 amino acids long. Germline CDR1 and CDR2: LNHDA and SQIVND (reference sequence). The CDR3 loop reads CASEIGSGTRLFF. The DNA for the CDR3 is TGTGCCAGCGAAATAGGATCCGGGACCCGGCTGTTTTTT.

The V and J genes are TRBV27 and TRBJ2-1, with 11 bases identical to TRBD1. The CDR3 extends over 15 amino acids. Losses at the gene ends were 8 bases for V and 7 bases for J; bases not matched to a gene: 10. CDR1 is MNHEY and CDR2 is SMNVEV in the germline V gene (reference sequence). The CDR3 DNA is TGTGCCAGCGGCCGAGGGACAGGGGGTCGGAATGAGCAGTTCTTC. This codes for CASGRGTGGRNEQFF.

The chain employs TRBV11-2 and TRBJ2-3; no firm D call. Germline CDR1 reads SGHAT; CDR2 reads FQNNGV. Trimming took off 5 bases at V and 2 bases at J, with 14 bases between the two ends. CDR3 length equals 15 residues. CDR3 nucleotides: TGTGCCAGCAGCCCGCAGAATCACTTCACAGATACGCAGTATTTT. Translated: CASSPQNHFTDTQYF.

Turning to this clone: Other DNA sequences in this sample translate to the same CDR3. The rearrangement joins TRBV9 to TRBJ2-2; D uncertain. The CDR3 covers 11 residues. Trimming pared 2 bases from V and 6 bases from J, leaving 2 bases between. Germline V gives CDR1 SGDLS, CDR2 YYNGEE. In nucleotides, the CDR3 is TGTGCCAGCAGCGTCGCCGGGGAGCTGTTTTTT. Residues: CASSVAGELFF.

The chain uses TRBV18 and TRBJ2-3; 7 bases map to TRBD2. The CDR3 runs 15 residues. With 1 base clipped from V and 5 bases from J, the junction kept 6 bases outside the gene matches. Germline CDR1 reads KGHSH; CDR2 reads LQKENI. In DNA, the CDR3 is TGTGCCAGCTCACCACTAAGCGGGGCACTAGATACGCAGTATTTT. It codes for CASSPLSGALDTQYF.

In the case of this clone: Other nucleotide sequences from this sample produce the same CDR3. The V gene is TRBV19, the J gene TRBJ1-1; D not resolved. CDR1 and CDR2 (germline): LNHDA, SQIVND (reference sequence). Trimming took 9 bases from V and 1 from J, leaving 12 bases between them. This CDR3 spans 13 amino acids. In DNA form, the CDR3 reads TGTGCCAGCCGGAGACAAGGGAACACTGAAGCTTTCTTT. It translates to CASRRQGNTEAFF.

The gene calls are TRBV28 and TRBJ2-4; D is unclear. The V end was cut by 3 bases, the J end by 0 bases, with 9 bases between. The CDR3 loop spans 15 amino acids. Germline V gene lookup returns CDR1 MDHEN and CDR2 SYDVKM. CDR3 in amino acids: CASSLMGLAKNIQYF. As DNA, the CDR3 is TGTGCCAGCAGTTTGATGGGTCTAGCCAAAAACATTCAGTACTTC.

This chain connects TRBV7-2 to TRBJ2-5, with D perhaps assigned TRBD1 or TRBD2 (5 bases each). The ends were cut back, 2 bases at V and 5 bases at J, with 24 bases in the middle. The CDR3 is made up of 18 amino acids. Germline loops: CDR1 SGHTA, CDR2 FQGNSA. The CDR3 loop is CASSLSGSLSSWGETQYF. CDR3 DNA sequence: TGTGCCAGCAGCTTAAGCGGCAGTCTAAGCTCCTGGGGGGAGACCCAGTACTTC.

The genes are TRBV11-3 and TRBJ2-5; D possibly matches TRBD1 or TRBD2 (5 bases each). Germline V gives CDR1 SGHNT, CDR2 YENEEA. The CDR3 length is 16 residues. V was trimmed by 0 bases and J by 5 bases, leaving 16 bases between them. This CDR3 reads CASSLDGTLDGETQYF. The CDR3 DNA follows: TGTGCCAGCAGCTTAGACGGGACCCTGGACGGGGAGACCCAGTACTTC.

The chain carries TRBV2 and TRBJ1-1; 7 bases are shared with TRBD1. This CDR3 is built from 13 residues. The trim removed 5 bases at V and 12 bases at J, leaving 12 bases unmatched. The germline V gene encodes CDR1 SNHLY and CDR2 FYNNEI. The DNA of the CDR3 is TGTGCCAGCAGTCGGAGCCAGACAGGGAGGACTTTCTTT. It specifies CASSRSQTGRTFF.

Concerning this clone itself: At the DNA level, this CDR3 is encoded by other sequences in the same sample as well. The chain carries TRBV27 and TRBJ2-5; D is possibly TRBD1 (6 bases). Germline-derived CDR1 and CDR2 are MNHEY and SMNVEV (reference sequence). The CDR3 extends over 12 amino acids. V was clipped by 5 bases and J by 4 bases, with 8 bases between them. The CDR3 bases are TGTGCCAGCAGTCTCAGGGGAGAGACCCAGTACTTC. Protein sequence: CASSLRGETQYF.

This chain links TRBV21-1 with TRBJ2-7; the listed D gene, TRBD2, was not tested against the DNA. TRBV21-1 is a known pseudogene. The CDR3 runs 12 residues. The CDR3, as DNA: TGTGCCAGCAGCAATATTCTGTACGAGCAGTACTTC. Translating gives CASSNILYEQYF.

The chain recombines TRBV13 with TRBJ1-1; D may be TRBD1 (5 bases). V was pared by 3 bases and J by 1 base, with 6 bases between. This CDR3 is 13 amino acids long. Germline loops: CDR1 PRHDT, CDR2 FYEKMQ (reference sequence). As DNA, the CDR3 is TGTGCCAGCAGCTTTGACAGGAACACTGAAGCTTTCTTT. Its protein is CASSFDRNTEAFF.

This chain connects TRBV5-4 to TRBJ2-7; 7 bases are shared with TRBD1. Germline loops: CDR1 SGHNT, CDR2 YYREEE (reference sequence). The trim removed 3 bases at V and 4 bases at J, leaving 7 bases unmatched. This CDR3 has 14 residues. This CDR3 reads CASSSYRGSYEQYF. The CDR3 region has the DNA TGTGCCAGCAGCTCCTACAGGGGTTCGTACGAGCAGTACTTC.

The J gene is TRBJ2-2, the V gene TRBV10-3; 7 bases agree with TRBD1. From germline, CDR1 is ENHRY and CDR2 SYGVKD. V lost 8 bases, J lost 7 bases, and 10 bases stayed unmatched. The CDR3 contains 14 residues. In DNA form, the CDR3 reads TGTGCCATCGGGACCGACAGGGCGGGCGGGGAGCTGTTTTTT. Translation gives CAIGTDRAGGELFF.

This clone occurred once. The chain joins TRBV28 to TRBJ1-5, with a tentative D call TRBD1 (5 bases). The CDR3 covers 14 residues. With 4 bases removed from V and 7 bases from J, the gap between germline ends came to 14 bases. Germline values: CDR1 MDHEN, CDR2 SYDVKM. CDR3 protein: CASSSRGQTQPQHF. The CDR3 DNA reads as TGTGCCAGCAGTTCCCGGGGCCAGACACAGCCCCAGCATTTT.